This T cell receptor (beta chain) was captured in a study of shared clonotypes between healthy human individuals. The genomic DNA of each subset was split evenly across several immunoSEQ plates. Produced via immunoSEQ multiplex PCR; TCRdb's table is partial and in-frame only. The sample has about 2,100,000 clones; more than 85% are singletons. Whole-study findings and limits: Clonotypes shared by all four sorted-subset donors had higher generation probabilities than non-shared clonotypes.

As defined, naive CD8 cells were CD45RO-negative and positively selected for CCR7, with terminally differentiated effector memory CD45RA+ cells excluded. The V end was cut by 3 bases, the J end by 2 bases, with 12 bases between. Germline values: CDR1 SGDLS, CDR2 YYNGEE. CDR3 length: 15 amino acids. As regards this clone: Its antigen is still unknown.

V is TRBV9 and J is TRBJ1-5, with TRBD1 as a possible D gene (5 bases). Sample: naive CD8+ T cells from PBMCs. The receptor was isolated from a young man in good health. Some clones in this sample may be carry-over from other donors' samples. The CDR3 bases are TGTGCCAGCAGCGCCGGGGGTTCGGGCAATCAGCCCCAGCATTTT. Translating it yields CASSAGGSGNQPQHF. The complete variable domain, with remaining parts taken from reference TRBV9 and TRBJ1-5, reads DSGVTQTPKHLITATGQRVTLRCSPRSGDLSVYWYQQSLDQGLQFLIQYYNGEERAKGNILERFSAQQFPDLHSELNLSSLELGDSALYFCASSAGGSGNQPQHFGDGTRLSIL.